This T cell receptor beta chain was obtained from a study of spatial heterogeneity in lung cancer. This clonotype has ten or more counts. No antigen is known for it. The CDR3 spans 12 residues. The junction had 5 bases not matched to a gene; V was cut back by 4 bases and J by 13 bases. Germline V gene lookup returns CDR1 KGHDR and CDR2 SFDVKD. Findings and caveats of the study: Tumor T cells had an estimated coverage that came to approximately 7% for alpha chains and around 13% for beta chains. Counts of expanded alpha and beta TCRs within tumors tracked the tumor nonsynonymous mutation count.

MiXCR was run by TCRdb on the 5' RACE reads, yielding one entry per CDR3 protein. Here the sample spans 9,200 or so distinct CDR3 sequences, around 5.1% being singletons. Time point specified: sample taken at primary tumor resection. Sequencing was performed on whole RNA extracted from tumor and nontumor lung tissue, or from frozen PBMC, and the material was left unsorted. V usage is TRBV24-1 and J usage is TRBJ2-3; TRBD2 matches at 9 bases. The sample here was lung tumor tissue, taken at surgery. The source is a female donor with early-stage non-small cell lung cancer. CDR3 in DNA: TGTGCCACCAGTGAGGCCGGGACTAGCAAGTATTTT. This sequence encodes CATSEAGTSKYF.